The 5 T cell receptor beta chains in this list originate from one sample, sequenced in a study of T cells in Graves' hyperthyroidism and ophthalmopathy. Amplification of TCR beta CDR3 regions was performed using RNA transcripts as template. An initial round of RT-PCR targeting the TCR CDR3 relied on the HTBI primer set. Via MiXCR, TCRdb re-called the multiplex PCR reads, giving one row per CDR3 protein. Counted here are 300,000 to 450,000 distinct CDR3 sequences, less than 20% occurring once; the ten biggest clones make up roughly 16%. Sequenced: blood. Source of these receptors: a woman aged 40 to 55 with Graves' ophthalmopathy.

This clonotype occurred many times. The chain is built from TRBV7-3 and TRBJ2-7; D possibly corresponds to TRBD1 (6 bases). Germline V lookup: CDR1 SGHTA, CDR2 FQGTGA. Trimming cost V 6 bases and J 3 bases, with 12 bases left between them. CDR3 length: 13 amino acids. CDR3 amino acids: CASRPGHLYEQYF. CDR3 nucleotides: TGTGCCAGCAGGCCGGGACACCTCTACGAGCAGTACTTC.

The chain links TRBV30 to TRBJ2-2; 7 nucleotides line up with TRBD2. The germline V gene has CDR1 GTSNPN and CDR2 SVGIG (reference sequence). The CDR3 sequence is 13 residues long. V shed 2 bases and J 6 bases; nucleotides not matched to a gene: 3. CDR3 region: CAWSPGRSGELFF. The CDR3 DNA follows: TGTGCCTGGAGTCCCGGGAGGTCCGGGGAGCTGTTTTTT.

In regard to this clonotype: Germline is not matched at one junction end, which may reflect a read error. The chain recombines TRBV6-1 with TRBJ2-7, with a weak D call TRBD1 (5 bases). Germline-derived CDR1 and CDR2 are MNHNS and SASEGT. The CDR3 contains 14 residues. The chain's CDR3 is CASREDRKDYEQYF. The DNA for the CDR3 is TGTGCCAGCAGGGAAGACAGAAAGGACTACGAGCAGTACTTC.

This clonotype was observed many times. The V call is TRBV19, the J call TRBJ1-1; D call uncertain. Trimming took off 0 bases at V and 7 bases at J, with 9 bases between the two ends. CDR1 and CDR2 from the germline V gene are LNHDA and SQIVND (reference sequence). The CDR3 extends over 13 amino acids. In nucleotides, the CDR3 is TGTGCCAGTAGTATAGATCTCGGTGATGAAGCTTTCTTT. Translating gives CASSIDLGDEAFF.

This clonotype was seen many times. The chain combines TRBV12-3 or TRBV12-4 with TRBJ2-5, with TRBD1 as a possible D gene (5 bases). The CDR3 is 14 residues long. V lost 1 base and J lost 5, with 11 bases in between. The CDR3 nucleotides read TGTGCCAGCAGTTTAGAAGGGGAAGGGGAGACCCAGTACTTC. It specifies CASSLEGEGETQYF.